The 20 T cell receptor beta chains in this list originate from one sample, sequenced in a study of blood T cells in healthy people across ages. Combining a sample-barcoded 5' primer with a J-beta primer mix, a second PCR ran for about 6 to 12 cycles. TCRdb reanalysed the 5' RACE reads using MiXCR and keeps one entry per CDR3 protein. The sample contains more than 700,000 distinct CDR3 sequences, about 42% of which appear only once. The sample comprised blood. These receptors were taken from an elderly man in good health.

This clonotype was detected a few times. The V gene is TRBV20-1, the J gene TRBJ1-1; 11 bases are shared with TRBD1. J lost 6 bases, V lost 3 bases, and 12 bases had no gene match. CDR3 size: 16 residues. In germline, CDR1 is DFQATT, CDR2 SNEGSKA (reference sequence). The CDR3: CSARNSKGQGASEAFF. The CDR3 nucleotides read TGCAGTGCTAGGAATAGCAAAGGACAGGGGGCATCTGAAGCTTTCTTT.

The chain employs TRBV6-5 and TRBJ1-4; weak D call: TRBD1 (6 bases). This CDR3 has 14 amino acids. Germline CDR1 and CDR2: MNHEY and SVGAGI. Between the trimmed V and J ends, which lost 0 bases and 5 bases, there was a span of 7 bases. CDR3 nucleotides: TGTGCCAGCAGTTACTCTCAGGGGAATGAAAAACTGTTTTTT. Translating it yields CASSYSQGNEKLFF.

The chain combines TRBV20-1 with TRBJ2-5; possibly TRBD1 or TRBD2 for D (5 bases each). CDR1 is DFQATT, CDR2 SNEGSKA, per germline (reference sequence). V lost 3 bases, J lost 5 bases, and 13 bases lay in between. The CDR3 has 13 residues. CDR3 in amino acids: CSARGELRETQYF. The DNA of the CDR3 is TGCAGTGCTAGGGGGGAGTTAAGGGAGACCCAGTACTTC.

The chain uses TRBV4-2 and TRBJ1-5; D unresolved. Germline CDR1 LGHNA, CDR2 YNFKEQ. V lost 0 bases, J lost 1 base, and 7 bases lay in between. The CDR3 has 15 amino acids. The CDR3 DNA reads TGTGCCAGCAGCCAAGATTGGACGAGCAATCAGCCCCAGCATTTT. Protein product: CASSQDWTSNQPQHF.

Only a few counts were recorded for this clonotype. The CDR3 region is CSVRTSGRYEQYF. As DNA, the CDR3 is TGCAGCGTAAGGACTAGCGGGCGCTACGAGCAGTACTTC. V gene TRBV29-1 combines with J gene TRBJ2-7; 11 bases agree with TRBD2. Germline values: CDR1 SQVTM, CDR2 ANQGSEA. The CDR3 sequence is 13 residues long. After removal of 6 bases from V and 3 bases from J, the junction contained 4 bases not matched to a gene.

The chain combines TRBV7-2 with TRBJ2-3; D is undetermined. The CDR3 runs to 14 residues. V was clipped by 6 bases and J by 0 bases, with 10 bases between them. Germline loops: CDR1 SGHTA, CDR2 FQGNSA. The DNA of the CDR3 is TGTGCCAGCAGACCAATACGTAGCACAGATACGCAGTATTTT. Its translation is CASRPIRSTDTQYF.

This clonotype came up a few times. A much bigger clone sits one base away, suggesting this may be a read error. V usage is TRBV5-1 and J usage is TRBJ2-5; D uncertain. V lost 0 bases and J 11 bases, leaving 23 bases between the germline ends. Germline V lookup: CDR1 SGHRS, CDR2 YFSETQ. This CDR3 region has 16 residues. The CDR3 region has the DNA TGCGCCAGCAGCTTGGCCCCCGGGTTGATACCCAATGAGCAGTACTTC. This sequence encodes CASSLAPGLIPNEQYF.

The genes are TRBV29-1 and TRBJ2-5; unclear D gene. The CDR3 has 12 residues. The germline V gene has CDR1 SQVTM and CDR2 ANQGSEA. V shed 6 bases and J shed 6 bases, with 14 bases lying between them. The CDR3 is CSVGSDTKTQYF. DNA of the CDR3: TGCAGCGTCGGATCGGATACGAAGACCCAGTACTTC.

The chain links TRBV10-3 to TRBJ2-1; TRBD2 aligns across 8 bases. This CDR3 has 13 amino acids. Germline values: CDR1 ENHRY, CDR2 SYGVKD. V shed 7 bases and J 5 bases; nucleotides not matched to a gene: 4. The CDR3 bases are TGTGCCATCAATTCGGGGGGGGACAATGAGCAGTTCTTC. It codes for CAINSGGDNEQFF.

Only a few counts were recorded for this clonotype. The gene calls are TRBV7-2 and TRBJ2-1; 10 positions match TRBD2. Germline V gene sequence: CDR1 SGHTA, CDR2 FQGNSA. Unmatched junction bases numbered 18, after V lost 7 bases and J lost 0 bases. The CDR3 consists of 20 residues. As DNA, the CDR3 is TGTGCCAGCACCCCATCGAGTCTAGCGGGAGCGCGGGGCTCCTACAATGAGCAGTTCTTC. It codes for CASTPSSLAGARGSYNEQFF.

With regard to this clonotype: This clone may be a read error of a much larger clone one base away. The chain combines TRBV29-1 with TRBJ2-1, with TRBD2 matching 10 bases. The V gene end was trimmed by 3 bases and the J gene end by 9 bases; junction bases not matched to a gene: 5. The CDR3 runs 13 residues. Germline loops: CDR1 SQVTM, CDR2 ANQGSEA. The CDR3 DNA follows: TGCAGCGTTGAGGGGTTAGCGGGAGGTGAGCAGTTCTTC. This translates into CSVEGLAGGEQFF.

V usage is TRBV20-1 and J usage is TRBJ2-1; D might be TRBD1 (5 bases). CDR1 is DFQATT, CDR2 SNEGSKA, per germline (reference sequence). Trimming left V 6 bases short and J 10 bases short, with 16 bases between. The CDR3 is 12 amino acids. CDR3 sequence reads: CSAVVQGSEQFF. DNA of the CDR3: TGCAGTGCCGTCGTGCAGGGTAGCGAGCAGTTCTTC.

The rearrangement uses TRBV3-1 and TRBJ2-7; weak D call: TRBD2 (5 bases). The germline V and J ends were trimmed by 0 bases and 7 bases, with 19 bases remaining between them. This CDR3 spans 16 amino acids. Germline CDR1 and CDR2: LGHDT and YNNKEL (reference sequence). CDR3 bases: TGTGCCAGCAGCCAAGAGTCCCCCCTCGGTTCGGGGGAGCAGTACTTC. Translation: CASSQESPLGSGEQYF.

This clonotype was counted between two and nine times. The rearrangement uses TRBV20-1 and TRBJ2-5; the match to TRBD1 covers 7 bases. Trimming at V came to 4 bases and at J to 5 bases, leaving 16 bases not matched to a gene. CDR3 length: 16 amino acids. The germline V gene has CDR1 DFQATT and CDR2 SNEGSKA (reference sequence). The CDR3 reads CSANEPRQGIDETQYF. For the CDR3, the DNA is TGCAGTGCTAACGAACCTCGACAGGGTATAGATGAGACCCAGTACTTC.

This clonotype was counted a few times. This chain connects TRBV24-1 to TRBJ2-7; D is undetermined. Germline V gene lookup returns CDR1 KGHDR and CDR2 SFDVKD. V was trimmed by 8 bases and J by 3 bases, leaving 22 bases between them. The CDR3 spans 16 residues. CDR3 in amino acids: CATTLFVWGSSYEQYF. In nucleotides, the CDR3 is TGTGCCACCACCCTTTTTGTCTGGGGATCGAGCTACGAGCAGTACTTC.

This clonotype was seen more than once but under ten times. The gene calls are TRBV28 and TRBJ2-3; TRBD2 matches 9 bases. V shed 2 bases, J shed 2 bases, and the junction held 5 bases outside the gene matches. Germline assignment: CDR1 MDHEN and CDR2 SYDVKM. The CDR3 has 16 residues. The CDR3 region is CASSLTTSGYTDTQYF. The CDR3 DNA reads TGTGCCAGCAGTTTAACAACTAGCGGGTACACAGATACGCAGTATTTT.

On this clonotype: With a much larger clone just one base away, this may be a read error. The rearrangement joins TRBV12-3 or TRBV12-4 to TRBJ1-6, with a possible D match to TRBD1 (5 bases). The germline V and J ends were trimmed by 3 bases and 8 bases, with 11 bases remaining between them. This CDR3 is built from 14 residues. In nucleotides, the CDR3 is TGTGCCAGCAGTTTGAGGGGACCCGATTCACCCCTCCACTTT. It translates to CASSLRGPDSPLHF.

J is TRBJ2-1 and V is TRBV3-1; 7 bases are shared with TRBD2. Germline V CDR1 and CDR2: LGHDT, YNNKEL (reference sequence). Unmatched junction bases numbered 10, after V lost 2 bases and J lost 6 bases. This CDR3 has 16 amino acids. In DNA form, the CDR3 reads TGTGCCAGCAGCCAACTACTAGCGCAAGGAGTCAATGAGCAGTTCTTC. Its translation is CASSQLLAQGVNEQFF.

The chain uses TRBV9 and TRBJ2-7; D is possibly TRBD1 (5 bases). This CDR3 has 14 residues. V dropped 0 bases and J dropped 3 bases, with 10 bases sitting between them. The germline V gene has CDR1 SGDLS and CDR2 YYNGEE. The CDR3 here is CASSVDVGLYEQYF. The CDR3 DNA is TGTGCCAGCAGCGTAGATGTGGGGCTCTACGAGCAGTACTTC.

V and J are TRBV14 and TRBJ2-7, with 10 positions matching TRBD2. The CDR3 is 16 residues long. Germline V gene sequence: CDR1 SGHDN, CDR2 FVKESK. The trim removed 0 bases at V and 6 bases at J, leaving 8 bases unmatched. The DNA of the CDR3 is TGTGCCAGCAGCCAAGACGTGAGGGTAGCGGGGGGCGAGCAGTACTTC. It codes for CASSQDVRVAGGEQYF.